This T cell receptor (beta chain) was sequenced for a study of T cell responses to AZD1222 COVID-19 vaccine. Study-level findings and limits: Nearly half of spike-specific TCRs reportedly go after variant regions that carry no mutations. It was only after the peak T cell response that any repertoires were sampled.

Produced via immunoSEQ multiplex PCR; TCRdb's table is partial and in-frame only. The sample shows tens of thousands of clones, around 80% of them seen only once. On this clone: Its specificity is unknown.

Trimming took 5 bases from V and 0 from J, leaving 15 bases between them. The CDR3 runs to 16 residues. Germline values: CDR1 SNHLY, CDR2 FYNNEI. Combined were second doses at about 4 or about 12 weeks. Here the sequenced sample was peripheral blood, taken 28 days after the second AZD1222 dose. This sequence joins TRBV2 and TRBJ2-3; D remains unclear. The clonotype comes from an adult who received the AZD1222 COVID-19 vaccine. The CDR3 nucleotides read TGTGCCAGCAGTCTTTTAGACCTCACTAGCACAGATACGCAGTATTTT. Amino acids: CASSLLDLTSTDTQYF.